The T cell receptor beta chain described here comes from a study of technical replicates of blood from a few donors. Data came from immunoSEQ multiplex PCR; TCRdb stores just in-frame clones and leaves some out. The table includes 9,000 to 15,000 clones, almost 95% detected once. There are 16 residues in the CDR3. Germline CDR1 is LNHDA and CDR2 is SQIVND (reference sequence). Losses at the gene ends were 6 bases for V and 3 bases for J; bases not matched to a gene: 14. The rearrangement uses TRBV19 and TRBJ2-7; 7 positions match TRBD1. The receptor's source is a human donor in good health. Source material: PBMCs. CDR3 amino acids: CASSPAGQGQSYEQYF. The DNA for the CDR3 is TGTGCCAGTAGCCCCGCTGGGCAGGGACAGAGCTACGAGCAGTACTTC.